This T cell receptor (beta chain) was sequenced for a study of cytomegalovirus exposure and HLA in healthy donors. Findings and limits, study-wide: The study recorded 160 or so TCR beta chains that were cytomegalovirus-associated. Across donors, most TCRs were seen rarely, yet some public ones were widespread. Subsequent analysis showed first-cohort TCR clusters tending to co-occur in around 110 validation repertoires.

CDR1 and CDR2 from the germline V gene are MDHEN and SYDVKM. The CDR3 length is 16 residues. Trimming removed 5 bases at V and 2 bases at J, with 15 bases between. The protocol was immunoSEQ multiplex PCR, while the TCRdb copy is restricted to in-frame clones and leaves out a portion. This table holds some 110,000 clones, 85% to 95% found once. For this clone: The target antigen is unknown.

It was the approximately 120-subject validation cohort, separate from the approximately 620-subject first cohort, to which the donors belonged. The sample was PBMCs. This receptor was identified in a woman under 30 in good health and CMV-seronegative. The chain is built from TRBV28 and TRBJ2-2, with D unresolved. The CDR3 region has the DNA TGTGCCAGCAGTCTGATGCTTACAATTAACACCGGGGAGCTGTTTTTT. It specifies CASSLMLTINTGELFF.